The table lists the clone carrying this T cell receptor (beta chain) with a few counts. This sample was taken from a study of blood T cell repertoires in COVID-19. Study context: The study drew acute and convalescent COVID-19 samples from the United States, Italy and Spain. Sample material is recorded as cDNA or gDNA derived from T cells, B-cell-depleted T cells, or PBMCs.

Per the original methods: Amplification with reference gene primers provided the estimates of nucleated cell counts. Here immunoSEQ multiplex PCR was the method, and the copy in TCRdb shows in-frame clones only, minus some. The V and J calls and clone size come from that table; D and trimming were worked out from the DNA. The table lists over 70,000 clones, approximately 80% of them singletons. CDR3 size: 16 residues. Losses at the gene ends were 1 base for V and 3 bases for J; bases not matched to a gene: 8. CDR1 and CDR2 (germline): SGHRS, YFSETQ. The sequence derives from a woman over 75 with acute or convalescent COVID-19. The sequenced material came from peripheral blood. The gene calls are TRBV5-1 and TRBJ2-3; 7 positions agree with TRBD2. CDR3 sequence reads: CASSLLPSGTTDTQYF. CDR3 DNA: TGCGCCAGCAGCTTGTTGCCTAGCGGAACAACAGATACGCAGTATTTT.